This is a list of T cell receptor beta chains from one sample in a study of regulatory T cells in long-lasting Graves disease. TCRdb recomputed calls from the multiplex PCR reads with MiXCR, one row per CDR3 protein. The table lists around 330,000 distinct CDR3 sequences, over 15% of them singletons. The sequenced sample was peripheral blood mononuclear cells (PBMCs), obtained at new diagnosis, from a patient treated with antithyroid drugs. These TCRs come from a female donor with Graves disease. Each CDR3 is given without its conserved first and last residue.

CDR3 protein: ASRWDSYNEQF
V gene: TRBV6-1
J gene: TRBJ2-1

CDR3 protein: ASSEQGPPLNYGYT
V gene: TRBV2
J gene: TRBJ1-2

CDR3 protein: SARGLAGDRGETQY
V gene: TRBV20-1
J gene: TRBJ2-5

CDR3 protein: ASSYSEAGPPGEQF
V gene: TRBV6-9
J gene: TRBJ2-1

CDR3 protein: ASRPHSGTGVHEQY
V gene: TRBV27
J gene: TRBJ2-7

CDR3 protein: ASSYTTGGGVDYGYT
V gene: TRBV7-2
J gene: TRBJ1-2

CDR3 protein: ASLSDRSYGYT
V gene: TRBV28
J gene: TRBJ1-2

CDR3 protein: AWSTIEEQY
V gene: TRBV30
J gene: TRBJ2-7

CDR3 protein: ASSPGGDTLQPQH
V gene: TRBV5-1
J gene: TRBJ1-5

CDR3 protein: SAALAGKTF
V gene: TRBV29-1
J gene: TRBJ1-1

CDR3 protein: AWRPVGTPLSTEAF
V gene: TRBV30
J gene: TRBJ1-1

CDR3 protein: ASSTSGRGTDTQY
V gene: TRBV28
J gene: TRBJ2-3

CDR3 protein: AISSGGIGELF
V gene: TRBV6-1
J gene: TRBJ2-2

CDR3 protein: ATRLTWGEETQY
V gene: TRBV19
J gene: TRBJ2-5

CDR3 protein: ASSLGLAGPIGDTQY
V gene: TRBV27
J gene: TRBJ2-3

CDR3 protein: AWSNGHFRYGYT
V gene: TRBV30
J gene: TRBJ1-2

CDR3 protein: ASSPATNTGELF
V gene: TRBV2
J gene: TRBJ2-2

CDR3 protein: ASTTGTGESYEQY
V gene: TRBV19
J gene: TRBJ2-7

CDR3 protein: ASRTGGVNTEAF
V gene: TRBV19
J gene: TRBJ1-1

CDR3 protein: SARDRLAGGRDTQY
V gene: TRBV20-1
J gene: TRBJ2-3

CDR3 protein: ASRPGRFAGELF
V gene: TRBV12-3/TRBV12-4
J gene: TRBJ2-2

CDR3 protein: AIRQGGQMNTEAF
V gene: TRBV10-3
J gene: TRBJ1-1

CDR3 protein: AIMQPQNTEAF
V gene: TRBV12-3/TRBV12-4
J gene: TRBJ1-1

CDR3 protein: ASSKWVGQPALAEAF
V gene: TRBV19
J gene: TRBJ1-1

CDR3 protein: ASSLGANNEQF
V gene: TRBV7-9
J gene: TRBJ2-1

CDR3 protein: ASSSDRRYTEAF
V gene: TRBV13
J gene: TRBJ1-1

CDR3 protein: ASSTGDQSRGNTQY
V gene: TRBV6-7
J gene: TRBJ2-3

CDR3 protein: ACPGRMNTEAF
V gene: TRBV30
J gene: TRBJ1-1

CDR3 protein: ASSLVQGANQPQH
V gene: TRBV28
J gene: TRBJ1-5

CDR3 protein: ASRGGRIYGYT
V gene: TRBV6-2/TRBV6-3
J gene: TRBJ1-2

CDR3 protein: SADGHGDQPQH
V gene: TRBV20-1
J gene: TRBJ1-5

CDR3 protein: ASSETSGRDGELF
V gene: TRBV2
J gene: TRBJ2-2

CDR3 protein: ASSLSMGGAVGTQY
V gene: TRBV28
J gene: TRBJ2-3

CDR3 protein: ASSSGTGDAEQY
V gene: TRBV12-3/TRBV12-4
J gene: TRBJ2-7

CDR3 protein: ASSQLAGGLKDTQY
V gene: TRBV18
J gene: TRBJ2-3

CDR3 protein: ASSEGADEKLF
V gene: TRBV2
J gene: TRBJ1-4

CDR3 protein: ASRNFATATSGEQY
V gene: TRBV5-1
J gene: TRBJ2-7

CDR3 protein: ASSLAWGSSNEQF
V gene: TRBV12-3/TRBV12-4
J gene: TRBJ2-1

CDR3 protein: ASSITGVTEAF
V gene: TRBV2
J gene: TRBJ1-1

CDR3 protein: SARGVKGYEQY
V gene: TRBV20-1
J gene: TRBJ2-7

CDR3 protein: ASSLYNTGELF
V gene: TRBV27
J gene: TRBJ2-2

CDR3 protein: ASSLGISYNEQF
V gene: TRBV7-8
J gene: TRBJ2-1